The rows below give T cell receptor beta chains drawn from one sample of a study of cytomegalovirus exposure and HLA in healthy donors. Only in-frame clones appear in the TCRdb table, and some are missing; sequencing was by immunoSEQ multiplex PCR. The sample has 110,000 or so clones; around 82% are singletons. Sequenced sample: PBMCs. These receptors came from a woman between 25 and 40 years old in good health and CMV-seropositive. CDR3s include the opening cysteine and the closing phenylalanine or tryptophan. The D gene is left open where the match is weak. The size of a clone is reported for some rows only, either as once, few or many, or as a class for expanded clones.

TRBJ1-1 TRBV6-5 NA NA TGTGCCACTCATACAGGGAACGAAGCTTTCTTT CATHTGNEAFF
TRBJ2-6 TRBV30 NA once TGTGCCTGGAGTGTAACAGGTCCTGGGGCCAACGTCCTGACTTTC CAWSVTGPGANVLTF
TRBJ2-3 TRBV7-6 NA NA TGTGCCAGCAGCTTTACACCTAGCACAGATACGCAGTATTTT CASSFTPSTDTQYF
TRBJ1-1 TRBV10-3 TRBD1 NA TGTGCCATCAAAGGGACAGGGTACACTGAAGCTTTCTTT CAIKGTGYTEAFF
TRBJ1-5 TRBV19 NA NA TGTGCCAGTAGTAAAGGGTGGGGGGGCAATCAGCCCCAGCATTTT CASSKGWGGNQPQHF
TRBJ1-2 TRBV5-1 NA NA TGCGCCAGCAGCTCTGGCGGGGGTGGCTACACCTTC CASSSGGGGYTF
TRBJ1-5 TRBV19 TRBD1 once TGTGCCAGTAGGGCTGGACAGGTAGGAAATCAGCCCCAGCATTTT CASRAGQVGNQPQHF
TRBJ2-5 TRBV5-1 TRBD2 once TGCGCCAGCAGCGTGGGGACTAGCGGGGGTGAGGAGACCCAGTACTTC CASSVGTSGGEETQYF
TRBJ1-5 TRBV6-6 NA NA TGTGCCAGCAGTTACTCAGTAGATCAGCCCCAGCATTTT CASSYSVDQPQHF
TRBJ2-5 TRBV6-1 NA NA TGTGCCAGCGGTGAGGAGGAGACCCAGTACTTC CASGEEETQYF
TRBJ1-5 TRBV6-5 NA few TGTGCCAGCAGTTACTCTGGGGAGAACAATCAGCCCCAGCATTTT CASSYSGENNQPQHF
TRBJ2-3 TRBV5-1 NA NA TGCGCCAGCAGCCGCCTGGGGGGTGGTGGTATGGATGCGCAGTATTTT CASSRLGGGGMDAQYF
TRBJ1-2 TRBV5-4 NA NA TGTGCCAGCACGGGGGTTGATGGCTACACCTTC CASTGVDGYTF
TRBJ1-1 TRBV12-5 TRBD1 NA TGTGCTAGTGGTTCCCGGACAGGGGGCGTCTCTGAAGCTTTCTTT CASGSRTGGVSEAFF
TRBJ2-7 TRBV23-1 TRBD2 NA TGCGCCAGCAGTCAATCGAGAGCGGGGGACCGATCTTCTTCCAGGTACTTC CASSQSRAGDRSSSRYF
TRBJ2-2 TRBV4-2 TRBD2 NA TGTGCCAGCAGCCAAGATTCGGGCGGGGGGATATCCAGGGAGCTGTTTTTT CASSQDSGGGISRELFF
TRBJ2-7 TRBV2 NA few TGTGCCAGCAGTGATGGGGGGAGAGGGTACGAGCAGTACTTC CASSDGGRGYEQYF
TRBJ2-3 TRBV2 TRBD2 NA TGTGCCAGCAGCGCCGGGACTAGGGGAGATACGCAGTATTTT CASSAGTRGDTQYF
TRBJ1-2 TRBV27 TRBD1 NA TGTGCCAGCAGTTTATCGACAGGGACAAACTATGGCTACACCTTC CASSLSTGTNYGYTF
TRBJ2-3 TRBV11-3 TRBD1 NA TGTGCCAGCAGCTCTTGGACAGGATATAGCACAGATACGCAGTATTTT CASSSWTGYSTDTQYF
TRBJ1-4 TRBV7-2 NA once TGTGCCAGCAGCTTATCGACAGCTAAGAAACTGTTTTTT CASSLSTAKKLFF
TRBJ2-1 TRBV2 NA NA TGTGCCAGCAGTGAAGGGTTTCCCCTAGCTGGCTCCTACAATGAGCAGTTCTTC CASSEGFPLAGSYNEQFF
TRBJ2-2 TRBV7-9 NA NA TGTGCCAGCAGCCCCCTCTTCCAGGGGAGACCGAACACCGGGGAGCTGTTTTTT CASSPLFQGRPNTGELFF
TRBJ2-4 TRBV7-2 NA NA TGTGCCAGCAGAGACAAGCAGGGTAGAAAAAACATTCAGTACTTC CASRDKQGRKNIQYF
TRBJ2-5 TRBV27 TRBD2 NA TGTGCCAGCAGTCGAGTAGCGGGGGGGCCAGGGACCCAGTACTTC CASSRVAGGPGTQYF
TRBJ1-4 TRBV30 TRBD1 few TGTGCCTGGAGTGAGGGACAGTATAATGAAAAACTGTTTTTT CAWSEGQYNEKLFF
TRBJ1-2 TRBV2 NA NA TGTGCCATCCTTAGGAAAGCAACAGGCGTTGTCTATGGCTACACCTTC CAILRKATGVVYGYTF
TRBJ1-1 TRBV18 NA NA TGTGCCAGCTCACCATCGGGAGGGACAAACACTGAAGCTTTCTTT CASSPSGGTNTEAFF
TRBJ2-1 TRBV7-6 NA NA TGTGCCAGCAGCTCGGGGACTTTCGGGTCACAATACAATGAGCAGTTCTTC CASSSGTFGSQYNEQFF
TRBJ1-5 TRBV2 TRBD1 NA TGTGCCAGCGGGACAGGGGGCCCGCAGGCCCAGCATTTT CASGTGGPQAQHF
TRBJ1-5 TRBV19 NA NA TGTGCCAGTAGTATCAAGGGGAATCAGCCCCAGCATTTT CASSIKGNQPQHF
TRBJ2-1 TRBV11-3 TRBD2 NA TGTGCCAGCAGCTCTCTAGCGGGGAGCTCCTACAATGAGCAGTTCTTC CASSSLAGSSYNEQFF
TRBJ1-2 TRBV14 NA NA TGTGCCAGCAGCCTAGGACTCTCTTGGGGCTACACCTTC CASSLGLSWGYTF
TRBJ1-5 TRBV6-5 TRBD1 few TGTGCCAGCATTCGGGACAGCCCCAATCAGCCCCAGCATTTT CASIRDSPNQPQHF
TRBJ2-7 TRBV7-9 NA NA TGTGCCAGCAGCTTAGCGGGAGCCGCCTACGAGCAGTACTTC CASSLAGAAYEQYF
TRBJ1-1 TRBV7-9 NA once TGTGCCAGCAGCATAGGGGAGCGACAGAACACTGAAGCTTTCTTT CASSIGERQNTEAFF
TRBJ2-7 TRBV7-8 NA NA TGTGCCAGCAGCTTAAACCCTGACAGGGACTCTACGGAGCAGTACTTC CASSLNPDRDSTEQYF
TRBJ2-5 TRBV6-1 NA NA TGTGCCAGCACCCGATCTAGCAGTCAAGAGACCCAGTACTTC CASTRSSSQETQYF
TRBJ1-1 TRBV10-3 NA NA TGTGCCACCGTTGGTAACACAGGGCTTGAAGCTTTCTTT CATVGNTGLEAFF
TRBJ2-1 TRBV7-8 TRBD2 NA TGTGCCAGCAGCTCAAACTACCTGGGACTACCCTACAATGAGCAGTTCTTC CASSSNYLGLPYNEQFF
TRBJ1-1 TRBV15 NA few TGTGCCACCACGGGTAACCTCATGAACACTGAAGCTTTCTTT CATTGNLMNTEAFF
TRBJ2-5 TRBV15 TRBD1 NA TGTGCCACCAGCAGAGACCGCTTAAATTACAGGGGCGGAGGCGAGAAGACCCAGTACTTC CATSRDRLNYRGGGEKTQYF
TRBJ2-7 TRBV6-5 NA NA TGTGCCAGCAGTTACGGGCAGCTTGACTACGAGCAGTACTTC CASSYGQLDYEQYF
TRBJ2-7 TRBV5-1 NA NA TGCGCCAGCAGCTCGCCGGACGGCGGGCCAACCTACGAGCAGTACTTC CASSSPDGGPTYEQYF
TRBJ2-1 TRBV6-6 NA NA TGTGCCAGCAACCTAGACCCCCGGGGGAATGAGCAGTTCTTC CASNLDPRGNEQFF
TRBJ1-1 TRBV6-5 NA NA TGTGCCAGCAGTTACGAACCCTCGGTAGCCACTGAAGCTTTCTTT CASSYEPSVATEAFF
TRBJ2-1 TRBV10-3 TRBD2 NA TGTGCCATCAGTGAAGCGGGGGGCCACAATGAGCAGTTCTTC CAISEAGGHNEQFF
TRBJ1-2 TRBV6-1 NA NA TGTGCCAGCAGTGAAGTCATCGGGGTACGGGGCTACACCTTC CASSEVIGVRGYTF
TRBJ2-7 TRBV5-1 NA NA TGCGCCAGCAGCGGAGGGAGTACTGGGCAGTACTTC CASSGGSTGQYF
TRBJ1-5 TRBV6-5 NA NA TGTGCCAGCAGTCCGACAGCTGTCGTGCATCAGCCCCAGCATTTT CASSPTAVVHQPQHF
TRBJ1-3 TRBV7-8 TRBD1 NA TGTGCCAGCAGCTTAGCAACAGGGGGTCCCTACTCTGGAAACACCATATATTTT CASSLATGGPYSGNTIYF
TRBJ2-1 TRBV6-6 NA once TGTGCCAGCATTGAGGGAGTAGATTACAATGAGCAGTTCTTC CASIEGVDYNEQFF
TRBJ2-7 TRBV5-1 TRBD2 few TGCGCCAGCAGCTACGGACTAGCGGGGAACTACGAGCAGTACTTC CASSYGLAGNYEQYF
TRBJ1-6 TRBV5-4 NA NA TGTGCCAGCAGCTTGGCTAGTTCACCCCTCCACTTT CASSLASSPLHF
TRBJ2-1 TRBV4-1 TRBD2 NA TGCGCCAGCAGCCGGGTCGGAGGGAGGGCCGAGAATGAGCAGTTCTTC CASSRVGGRAENEQFF
TRBJ2-7 TRBV4-2 TRBD2 NA TGTGCCAGCAGCCAAGATTGGGGGCGGGAGGGCTTATACGAGCAGTACTTC CASSQDWGREGLYEQYF
TRBJ2-6 TRBV11-3 NA NA TGTGCCAGCAGCTTTAGCTCTGGGGCCAACGTCCTGACTTTC CASSFSSGANVLTF
TRBJ2-7 TRBV7-9 NA NA TGTGCCAGCAGGTCGGGGAGCTACGAGCAGTACTTC CASRSGSYEQYF
TRBJ2-3 TRBV7-9 NA once TGTGCCAGCAGCTTAGCGCGGGTGTACACAGATACGCAGTATTTT CASSLARVYTDTQYF